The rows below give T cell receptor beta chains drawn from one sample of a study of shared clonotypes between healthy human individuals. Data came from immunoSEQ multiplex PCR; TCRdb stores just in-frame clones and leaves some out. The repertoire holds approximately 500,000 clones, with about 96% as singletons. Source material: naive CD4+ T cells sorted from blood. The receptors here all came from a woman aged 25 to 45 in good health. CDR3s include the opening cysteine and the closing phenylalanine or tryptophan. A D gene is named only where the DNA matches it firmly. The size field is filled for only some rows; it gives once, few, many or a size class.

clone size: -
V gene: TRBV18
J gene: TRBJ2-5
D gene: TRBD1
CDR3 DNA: TGTGCCAGCTCACGAATTCAACAGGGGGTTGAGACCCAGTACTTC
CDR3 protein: CASSRIQQGVETQYF

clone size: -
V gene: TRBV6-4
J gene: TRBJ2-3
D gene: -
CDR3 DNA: TGTGCCAGCCGGAAAGGGTTGGGAGATACGCAGTATTTT
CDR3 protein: CASRKGLGDTQYF

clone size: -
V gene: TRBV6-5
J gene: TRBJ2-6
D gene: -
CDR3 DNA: TGTGCCAGCAGTTACTCGAGTAGAAGTGGGGCCAACGTCCTGACTTTC
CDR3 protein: CASSYSSRSGANVLTF

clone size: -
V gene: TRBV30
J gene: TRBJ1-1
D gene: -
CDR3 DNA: TGTGCCTGGAGTAGGCAGGGGAACACTGAAGCTTTCTTT
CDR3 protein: CAWSRQGNTEAFF

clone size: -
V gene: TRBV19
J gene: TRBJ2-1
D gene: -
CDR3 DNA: TGTGCCAGCGGGGTTGAGCAGTTCTTC
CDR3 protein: CASGVEQFF

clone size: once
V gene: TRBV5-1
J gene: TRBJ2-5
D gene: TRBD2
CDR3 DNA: TGCGCCAGCAGAACAGGCACGGGAGGCGAGACCCAGTACTTC
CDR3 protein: CASRTGTGGETQYF

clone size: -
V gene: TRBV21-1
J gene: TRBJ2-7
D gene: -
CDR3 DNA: TGTGCCAGCAGCAAAGCGTCGTACAGGGTGGAAGGGGGGCAGTACTTC
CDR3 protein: CASSKASYRVEGGQYF

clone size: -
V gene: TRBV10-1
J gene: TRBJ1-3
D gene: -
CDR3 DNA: TGCGCCAGCAGTGAGTCGGTCGGCTCTGGAAACACCATATATTTT
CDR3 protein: CASSESVGSGNTIYF

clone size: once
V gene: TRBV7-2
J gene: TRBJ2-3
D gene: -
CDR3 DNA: TGTGCCAGCAGCCGGATGAGGGAAGGTAGCACAGATACGCAGTATTTT
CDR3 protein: CASSRMREGSTDTQYF

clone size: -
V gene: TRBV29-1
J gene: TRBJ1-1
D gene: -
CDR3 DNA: TGCAGCGTTGAAGGTCGGATGAACACTGAAGCTTTCTTT
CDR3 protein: CSVEGRMNTEAFF

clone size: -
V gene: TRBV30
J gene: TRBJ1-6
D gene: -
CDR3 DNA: TGTGCCTGGAGAAACGAATGGGGCGCCGATAATTCACCCCTCCACTTT
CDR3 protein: CAWRNEWGADNSPLHF

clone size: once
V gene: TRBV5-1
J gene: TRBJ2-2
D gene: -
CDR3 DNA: TGCGCCAGCAGCTTGGCTCCCGACACCGGGGAGCTGTTTTTT
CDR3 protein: CASSLAPDTGELFF

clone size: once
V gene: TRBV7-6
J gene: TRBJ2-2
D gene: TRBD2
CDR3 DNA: TGTGCCAGCATGCCGATAGCGGGAGGTACCGGGGAGCTGTTTTTT
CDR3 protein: CASMPIAGGTGELFF

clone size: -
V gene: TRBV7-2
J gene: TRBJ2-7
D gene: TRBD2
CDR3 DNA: TGCGCCAGCAGCTTAAGCGGGAACTCCTACGAGCAGTACTTC
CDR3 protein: CASSLSGNSYEQYF

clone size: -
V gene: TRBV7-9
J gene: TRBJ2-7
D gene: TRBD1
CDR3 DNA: TGTGCCAGCAGCTTTATATTGGGACAGGGTTACGAGCAGTACTTC
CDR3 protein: CASSFILGQGYEQYF

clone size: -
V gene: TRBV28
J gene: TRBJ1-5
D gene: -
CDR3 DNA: TGTGCCAGCACGAGGGAGGGCCAGCCCCAGCATTTT
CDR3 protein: CASTREGQPQHF

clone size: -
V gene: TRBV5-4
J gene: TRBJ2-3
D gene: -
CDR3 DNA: TGTGCCAGCAGCGGATCTAGCACAGATACGCAGTATTTT
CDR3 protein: CASSGSSTDTQYF

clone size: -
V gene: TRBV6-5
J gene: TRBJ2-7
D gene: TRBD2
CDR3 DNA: TGTGCCAGCAGTAGTGGACTAGCGGGAGACGACGAGCAGTACTTC
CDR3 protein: CASSSGLAGDDEQYF

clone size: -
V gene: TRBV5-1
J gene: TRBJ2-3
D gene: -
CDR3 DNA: TGCGCCACCGCGACAGGCACTAGCACAGATACGCAGTATTTT
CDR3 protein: CATATGTSTDTQYF

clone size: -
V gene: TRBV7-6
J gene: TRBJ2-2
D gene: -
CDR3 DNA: TGTGCCAGCAGCTTAAATAGGGGCACCGGGGAGCTGTTTTTT
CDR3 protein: CASSLNRGTGELFF

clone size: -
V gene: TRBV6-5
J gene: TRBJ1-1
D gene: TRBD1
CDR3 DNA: TGTGCCAGCAGGACGACAGGGATTAACACTGAAGCTTTCTTT
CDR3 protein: CASRTTGINTEAFF

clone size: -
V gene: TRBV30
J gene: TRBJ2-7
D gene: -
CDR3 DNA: TGTGCCTGGATGTCAGGGAGTAACTACGAGCAGTACTTC
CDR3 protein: CAWMSGSNYEQYF

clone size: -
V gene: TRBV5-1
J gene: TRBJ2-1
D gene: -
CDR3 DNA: TGCGCCAGCAGCACGGGACCACAAATGGGAAATGAGCAGTTCTTC
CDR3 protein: CASSTGPQMGNEQFF

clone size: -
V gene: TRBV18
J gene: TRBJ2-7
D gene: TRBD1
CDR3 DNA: TGTGCCAGCTCACCCGACAGGGTCCGCGAGCAGTACTTC
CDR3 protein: CASSPDRVREQYF

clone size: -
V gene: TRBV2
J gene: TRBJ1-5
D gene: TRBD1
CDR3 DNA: TGTGCCAGCAGCAGACAGGGGTTAAAAAATCAGCCCCAGCATTTT
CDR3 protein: CASSRQGLKNQPQHF

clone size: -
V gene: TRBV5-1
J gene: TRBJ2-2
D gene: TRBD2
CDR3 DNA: TGCGCCAGCAGCTTGGCCCGGTGGGGACTAGCCTCCGGGGAGCTGTTTTTT
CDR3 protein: CASSLARWGLASGELFF

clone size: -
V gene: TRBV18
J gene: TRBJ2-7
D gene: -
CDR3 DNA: TGTGCCAGCTCTCCCTTATACGAGCAGTACTTC
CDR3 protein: CASSPLYEQYF

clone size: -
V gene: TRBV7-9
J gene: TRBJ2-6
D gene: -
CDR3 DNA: TGTGCCAGCAGGGGGGGCCCTGGGGCCAACGTCCTGACTTTC
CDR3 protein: CASRGGPGANVLTF

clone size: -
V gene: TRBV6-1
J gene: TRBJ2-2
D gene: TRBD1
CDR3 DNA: TGTGCCAGCAGTGAAGTGGGGACAGAAAACACCGGGGAGCTGTTTTTT
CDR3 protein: CASSEVGTENTGELFF

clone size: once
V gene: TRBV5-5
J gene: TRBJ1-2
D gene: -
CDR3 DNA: TGTGCCAGCAGCCCCCTCGGGGGCAGAGGCTACACCTTC
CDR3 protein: CASSPLGGRGYTF

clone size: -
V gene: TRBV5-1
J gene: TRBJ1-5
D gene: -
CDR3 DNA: TGCGCCAGCAGCCTCCGACCTACAACTGACTATAGCAATCAGCCCCAGCATTTT
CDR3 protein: CASSLRPTTDYSNQPQHF

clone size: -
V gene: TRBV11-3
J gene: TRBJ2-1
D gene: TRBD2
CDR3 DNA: TGTGCCAGCAGCTCCGCTTTTGGGGGAGGGAGCTCCTACAATGAGCAGTTCTTC
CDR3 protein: CASSSAFGGGSSYNEQFF

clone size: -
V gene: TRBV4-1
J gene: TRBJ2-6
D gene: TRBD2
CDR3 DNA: TGCGCCAGCGGACTAGCGGGGGACTCTGGGGCCAACGTCCTGACTTTC
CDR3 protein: CASGLAGDSGANVLTF

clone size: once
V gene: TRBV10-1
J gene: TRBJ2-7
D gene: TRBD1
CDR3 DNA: TGCGCCAGCGACGGGACAGGGCTACGACGATTAAACTACGAGCAGTACTTC
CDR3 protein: CASDGTGLRRLNYEQYF

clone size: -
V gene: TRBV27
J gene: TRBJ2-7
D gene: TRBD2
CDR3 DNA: TGTGCCAGCAGTTTAATCCTAGCGGGAGGTATCGACGAGCAGTACTTC
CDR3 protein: CASSLILAGGIDEQYF

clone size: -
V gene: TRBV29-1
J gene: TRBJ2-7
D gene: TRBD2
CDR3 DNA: TGCAGCGTTGATCTCGGGACTAGCGGGAGTTTGCAGTACTTC
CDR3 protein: CSVDLGTSGSLQYF

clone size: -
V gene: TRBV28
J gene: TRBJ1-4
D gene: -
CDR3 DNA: TGTGCCAGCAAGGGAGGGGCGGCTAATGAAAAACTGTTTTTT
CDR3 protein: CASKGGAANEKLFF

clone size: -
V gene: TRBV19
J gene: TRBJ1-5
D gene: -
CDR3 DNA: TGTGCCAGTAGTATAGTATACCAGAACAATCAGCCCCAGCATTTT
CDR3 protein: CASSIVYQNNQPQHF